Listed here are 14 T cell receptor beta chains from one sample, sequenced in a study of tumor-infiltrating lymphocytes in primary liver carcinoma. Blood RNA originated from unsorted whole blood, with germline DNA additionally extracted. TCR beta cDNA came from approximately 490 ng total RNA, primed with a constant-region primer. Slightly modified ARM-PCR with three nested multiplex PCR rounds yielded TCR beta libraries. TRBV1-TRBV30 forward and Cbeta reverse primers drove the first two roughly 10-cycle rounds. TCRdb re-called the multiplex PCR reads with MiXCR, one entry per CDR3 protein. The sample has about 180,000 distinct CDR3 sequences; 60% are singletons. Sequenced material: peripheral blood. The source of these receptors is a man aged 40-55 years with primary liver carcinoma and hepatitis B virus infection.

For this clonotype: A read error may be the cause here, since a much bigger clone is one base away. This chain links TRBV11-2 with TRBJ2-7; 12 bases map to TRBD2. The CDR3 extends over 14 amino acids. From germline, CDR1 is SGHAT and CDR2 FQNNGV. The CDR3 DNA is TGTGCCAGCAGCACCGGACTAGCGGGATGGGAGCAGCACTTC. Its protein is CASSTGLAGWEQHF.

V and J are TRBV14 and TRBJ2-5; possibly TRBD1 for D (6 bases). V was pared by 1 base and J by 5 bases, with 14 bases between. Germline CDR1 SGHDN, CDR2 FVKESK. CDR3 size: 15 residues. CDR3 loop: CASSQADRNRETQYF. The CDR3 nucleotides are TGTGCCAGCAGCCAAGCCGACAGGAATCGGGAGACCCAGTACTTC.

With regard to this clonotype: Without the conserved terminal phenylalanine or tryptophan, this CDR3 likely stems from a read error. Because the CDR3's place on the DNA is in doubt, the DNA is left out and the CDR3 is given as listed by TCRdb. The chain employs TRBV11-2 and TRBJ2-7; the listed D gene, TRBD2, was not tested against the DNA. Including both end residues, the CDR3 is 15 amino acids long. Germline V gene sequence: CDR1 SGHAT, CDR2 FQNNGV. The CDR3 loop is CASRPTSGRAYEEYL.

The chain employs TRBV30 and TRBJ1-2; no clear D. The V and J ends lost 8 bases and 2 bases respectively, with 9 bases between them. This CDR3 spans 11 amino acids. CDR1 is GTSNPN and CDR2 is SVGIG in the germline V gene (reference sequence). The DNA of the CDR3 is TGTGCCGGCGAACTGAACTATGGCTACACCTTC. Translation: CAGELNYGYTF.

The CDR3 DNA is TGTGCCAGCAGCTTGGAGGGGGCGCGGGGCACTGAAGCTTTCTTT. Its protein product is CASSLEGARGTEAFF. The chain carries TRBV5-4 and TRBJ1-1; 7 nucleotides agree with TRBD1. V gave up 0 bases and J gave up 4 bases; unmatched junction bases: 6. The germline gives CDR1 SGHNT, CDR2 YYREEE (reference sequence). The CDR3 has 15 amino acids.

As to this clonotype: The junction does not match germline at one end; this may be a read error. The chain links TRBV2 to TRBJ2-1; weak D call: TRBD2 (5 bases). Per germline, CDR1 SNHLY and CDR2 FYNNEI. This CDR3 is 14 amino acids long. The CDR3 coding sequence is TGTGTCAGCAGTGACAAGGGAGCCTACAATGAGCAGTTCTTC. Amino acids: CVSSDKGAYNEQFF.

The rearrangement uses TRBV14 and TRBJ2-1; D is possibly TRBD2 (5 bases). The CDR3 sequence is 12 residues long. V lost 5 bases and J lost 8, with 10 bases in between. CDR1 and CDR2 from the germline V gene are SGHDN and FVKESK. The CDR3 sequence: CASSSLGDEQFF. The CDR3, as DNA: TGTGCCAGCAGCTCCCTCGGGGATGAGCAGTTCTTC.

The chain recombines TRBV28 with TRBJ1-1; D remains ambiguous. Germline CDR1 MDHEN, CDR2 SYDVKM. The ends were cut back, 4 bases at V and 4 bases at J, with 19 bases in the middle. The length of the CDR3 is 16 residues. The CDR3 sequence is CASSSPHRTGVTEAFF. CDR3 DNA: TGTGCCAGCAGTTCCCCCCACCGCACCGGGGTCACTGAAGCTTTCTTT.

In regard to this clonotype: Its ends do not fully match the called genes, so a read error is possible. The V and J genes are TRBV12-3 or TRBV12-4 and TRBJ1-2; 7 bases align to TRBD1. The length of the CDR3 is 14 residues. Here the CDR3 reads CANSLLQGVHGYTF. DNA of the CDR3: TGTGCCAACAGTTTATTGCAGGGGGTGCACGGCTACACCTTC.

The rearrangement links TRBV5-1 to TRBJ2-1, with D perhaps TRBD2 (7 bases). Deletions cut 5 bases from V and 0 bases from J, with 15 bases between. CDR1 SGHRS and CDR2 YFSETQ come from the germline V gene. The CDR3 extends over 16 amino acids. The CDR3 nucleotides are TGCGCCAGCAGGCAACAGGGAGGGGGCTCCTACAATGAGCAGTTCTTC. Encoded protein: CASRQQGGGSYNEQFF.

The chain combines TRBV6-5 with TRBJ2-7, with 7 positions matching TRBD1. With 6 bases clipped from V and 3 bases from J, the junction kept 8 bases outside the gene matches. CDR1 is MNHEY, CDR2 SVGAGI, per germline. The CDR3 sequence is 14 residues long. The CDR3, as DNA: TGTGCCAGCAGCCGCGACAGGGACCACTACGAGCAGTACTTC. The encoded protein is CASSRDRDHYEQYF.

The rearrangement joins TRBV28 to TRBJ2-2, with 8 bases that match TRBD1. Germline loops: CDR1 MDHEN, CDR2 SYDVKM. The CDR3 spans 14 residues. Germline trimming cut 4 bases from V and 3 bases from J; bases unmatched to any gene: 1. The CDR3 DNA follows: TGTGCCAGCAGTTCGGGACAGGACACCGGGGAGCTGTTTTTT. Its protein is CASSSGQDTGELFF.

This clonotype was counted ten times or more. CDR3 DNA: TGTGCCAGCAGTCAGGGACAGAAAGAGACCCAGTACTTC. It yields the protein CASSQGQKETQYF. This rearrangement joins TRBV11-1 to TRBJ2-5, with 7 positions matching TRBD1. The germline V gene has CDR1 SGHAT and CDR2 FQDESV (reference sequence). This CDR3 region has 13 residues. Trimming removed 6 bases from V and 3 bases from J; junction bases left unmatched: 4.

The V gene is TRBV29-1, the J gene TRBJ1-2; TRBD1 matches at 8 bases. Per germline, CDR1 SQVTM and CDR2 ANQGSEA. V gave up 4 bases and J gave up 1 base; unmatched junction bases: 2. The CDR3 runs 13 residues. Here the CDR3 reads CSVGTGLNYGYTF. CDR3 DNA: TGCAGCGTTGGGACAGGGCTTAACTATGGCTACACCTTC.